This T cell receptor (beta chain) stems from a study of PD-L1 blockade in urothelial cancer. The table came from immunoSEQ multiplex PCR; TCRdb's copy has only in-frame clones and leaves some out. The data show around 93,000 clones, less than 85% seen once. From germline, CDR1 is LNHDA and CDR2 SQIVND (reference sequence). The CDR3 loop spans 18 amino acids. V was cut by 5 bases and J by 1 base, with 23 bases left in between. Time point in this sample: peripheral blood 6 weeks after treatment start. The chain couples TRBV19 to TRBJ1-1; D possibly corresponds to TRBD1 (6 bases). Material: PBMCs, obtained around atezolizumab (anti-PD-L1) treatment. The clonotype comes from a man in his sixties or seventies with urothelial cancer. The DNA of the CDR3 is TGTGCCAGTAGTTCCAACCGGGACAACTCCAAACGGAACACTGAAGCTTTCTTT. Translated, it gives CASSSNRDNSKRNTEAFF.